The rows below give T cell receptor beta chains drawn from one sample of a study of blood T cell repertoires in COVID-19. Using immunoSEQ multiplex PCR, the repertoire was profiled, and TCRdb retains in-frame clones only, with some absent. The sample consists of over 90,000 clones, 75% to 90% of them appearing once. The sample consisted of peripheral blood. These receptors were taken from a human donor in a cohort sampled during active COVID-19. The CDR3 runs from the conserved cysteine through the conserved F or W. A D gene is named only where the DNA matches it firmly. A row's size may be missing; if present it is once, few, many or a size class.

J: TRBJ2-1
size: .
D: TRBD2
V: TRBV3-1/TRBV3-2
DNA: TGTGCCAGCAGCCAAACTCTAGCGGGGGACTACAATGAGCAGTTCTTC
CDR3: CASSQTLAGDYNEQFF

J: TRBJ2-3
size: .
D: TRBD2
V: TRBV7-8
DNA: TGTGCCAGCAGCTTAGTGGTAGCGGGGGGGACAGATACGCAGTATTTT
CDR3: CASSLVVAGGTDTQYF

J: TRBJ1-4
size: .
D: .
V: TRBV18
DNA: TGTGCCAGCTCACCCAGGCCTAATGAAAAACTGTTTTTT
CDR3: CASSPRPNEKLFF

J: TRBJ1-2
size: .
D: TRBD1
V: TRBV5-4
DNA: TGTGCCAGCACCCGGGAGAAGGGGGCTCAGGGCTACACCTTC
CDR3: CASTREKGAQGYTF

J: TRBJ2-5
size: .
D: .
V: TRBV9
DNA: TGTGCCAGCAGCCCCCGTTTAATCCAGGGAGAGACCCAGTACTTC
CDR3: CASSPRLIQGETQYF

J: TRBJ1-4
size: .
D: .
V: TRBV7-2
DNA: TGTGCCAGCAGCGACGGGGGGGCAGGGGAAAAACTGTTTTTT
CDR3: CASSDGGAGEKLFF

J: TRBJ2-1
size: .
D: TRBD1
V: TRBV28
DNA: TGTGCCAGCAGTTTTGCCGGGACAGGGTTGGATGAGCAGTTCTTC
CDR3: CASSFAGTGLDEQFF

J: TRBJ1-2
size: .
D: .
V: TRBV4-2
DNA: TGTGCCAGCAGCCAAGGGGCTGTCTATGGCTACACCTTC
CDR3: CASSQGAVYGYTF

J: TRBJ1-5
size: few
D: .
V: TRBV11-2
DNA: TGTGCCAGCAGTTCTACCGGGTTTGGTCAGCCCCAGCATTTT
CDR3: CASSSTGFGQPQHF

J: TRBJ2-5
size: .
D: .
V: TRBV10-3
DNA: TGTGCCATCAGTGAATGGCGGCAAGAGACCCAATACTTC
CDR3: CAISEWRQETQYF

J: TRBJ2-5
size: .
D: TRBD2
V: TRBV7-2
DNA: TGTGCCAGCAGCTTAGCTCCTAGCGGGGTCCAAGAGACCCAGTACTTC
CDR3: CASSLAPSGVQETQYF

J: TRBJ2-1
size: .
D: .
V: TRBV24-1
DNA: TGTGCCACCAGTGATGCGGGACTCAATGAGCAGTTCTTC
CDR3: CATSDAGLNEQFF

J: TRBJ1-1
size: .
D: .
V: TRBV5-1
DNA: TGCGCCAGCAGCTTGAGGGGCGGGGGATCGAACACTGAAGCTTTCTTT
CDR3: CASSLRGGGSNTEAFF

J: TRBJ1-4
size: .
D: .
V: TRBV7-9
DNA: TGTGCCAGCAGCTTAGAAAGGACAGCTGAAAAACTGTTTTTT
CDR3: CASSLERTAEKLFF

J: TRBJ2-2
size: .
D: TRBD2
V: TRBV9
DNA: TGTGCCAGCAGCCTGGGGCTAGCGGGGCTTGGGGCCGGGGAGCTGTTTTTT
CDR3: CASSLGLAGLGAGELFF

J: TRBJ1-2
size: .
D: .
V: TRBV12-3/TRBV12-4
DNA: TGTGCCAGTGCTCAGCGGTTAGTCTATGGCTACACCTTC
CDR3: CASAQRLVYGYTF

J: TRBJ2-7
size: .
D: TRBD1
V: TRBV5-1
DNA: TGCGCCAGCAGACAGGACAGGAGCGAGCAGTACTTC
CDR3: CASRQDRSEQYF

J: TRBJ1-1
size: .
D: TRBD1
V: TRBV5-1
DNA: TGCGCCAGCAGCTTGGCCAGGGGGCATACTGAAGCTTTCTTT
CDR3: CASSLARGHTEAFF

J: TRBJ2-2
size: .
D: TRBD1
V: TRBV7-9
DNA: TGTGCCAGCAGCCTGGACAGGACCGAGCTGTTTTTT
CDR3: CASSLDRTELFF

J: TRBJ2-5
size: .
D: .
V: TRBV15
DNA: TGTGCCACCAGCCCATACACGGGGAAACAAGAGACCCAGTACTTC
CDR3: CATSPYTGKQETQYF

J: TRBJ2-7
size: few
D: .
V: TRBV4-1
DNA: TGCGCCAGCAGCCAAGGAGTGGGGCTGGCCTACGAGCAGTACTTC
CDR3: CASSQGVGLAYEQYF

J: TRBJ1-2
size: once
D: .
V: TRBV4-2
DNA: TGTGCCAGCAGCCAAGGTTGGACAAGCTATGGCTACACCTTC
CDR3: CASSQGWTSYGYTF

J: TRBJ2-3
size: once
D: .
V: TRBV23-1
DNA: TGCGCCAGCAGTCAATTGGGCCCTAATCCCACAGATACGCAGTATTTT
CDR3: CASSQLGPNPTDTQYF

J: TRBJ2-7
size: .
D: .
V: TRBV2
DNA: TGTGCCAGCAGGTACGACAAGTTTCTCCCCGACTCCTACGAGCAGTACTTC
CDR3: CASRYDKFLPDSYEQYF

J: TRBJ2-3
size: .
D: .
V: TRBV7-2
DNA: TGTGCCAGCAGCTTACAAGGGGCTAGTACAGATACGCAGTATTTT
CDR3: CASSLQGASTDTQYF

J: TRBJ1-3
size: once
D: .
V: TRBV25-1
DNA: TGTGCCAGCAGTGGGTTTAGAAGCTCTGGAAACACCATATATTTT
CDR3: CASSGFRSSGNTIYF

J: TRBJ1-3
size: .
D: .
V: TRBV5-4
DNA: TGTGCCAGCAGCTGGCGGACTGGAAACACCATATATTTT
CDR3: CASSWRTGNTIYF

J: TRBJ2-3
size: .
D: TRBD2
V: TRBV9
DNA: TGTGCCAGCAGCGCCGGGACTAGCGGGGTTACCACAGATACGCAGTATTTT
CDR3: CASSAGTSGVTTDTQYF

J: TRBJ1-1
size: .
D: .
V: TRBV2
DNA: TGTGCCAGCAGGCCCCTGGGGGCAGCTTTTGAAGCTTTCTTT
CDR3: CASRPLGAAFEAFF

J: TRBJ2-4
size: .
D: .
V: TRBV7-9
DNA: TGTGCCAGCAGCCAAACGCAGGGTTACATTCAGTACTTC
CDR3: CASSQTQGYIQYF

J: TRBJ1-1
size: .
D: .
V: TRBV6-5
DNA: TGTGCCGCCGCGCCGCTTGAGGGGAACACTGAAGCTTTCTTT
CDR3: CAAAPLEGNTEAFF

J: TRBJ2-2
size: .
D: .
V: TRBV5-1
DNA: TGCGCCAGCAGCTTGGTCTCAGGGAACACCGGGGAGCTGTTTTTT
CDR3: CASSLVSGNTGELFF

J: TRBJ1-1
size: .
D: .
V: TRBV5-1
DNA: TGCGCCAGCAGTAGTCAGGGGAGAACTGAAGCTTTCTTT
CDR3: CASSSQGRTEAFF

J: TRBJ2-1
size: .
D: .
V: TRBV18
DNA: TGTGCCAGCTCCCGAGACACAGGGAGCGATGAGCAGTTCTTC
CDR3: CASSRDTGSDEQFF

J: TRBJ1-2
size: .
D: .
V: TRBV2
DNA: TGTGCCAGCAGTGAGGGGGCGCGAGGCTACACCTTC
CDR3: CASSEGARGYTF

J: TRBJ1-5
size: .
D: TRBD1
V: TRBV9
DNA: TGTGCCAGCTCAAAACAGGGGGCCGGCCAGCCCCAGCATTTT
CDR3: CASSKQGAGQPQHF

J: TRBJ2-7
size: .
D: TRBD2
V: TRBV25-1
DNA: TGTGCCAGCAGTGAATGGGAGACTAGCGACTACGAGCAGTACTTC
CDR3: CASSEWETSDYEQYF

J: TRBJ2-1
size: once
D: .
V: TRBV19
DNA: TGTGCCAGTAGTATTAGAAATGAGCAGTTCTTC
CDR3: CASSIRNEQFF

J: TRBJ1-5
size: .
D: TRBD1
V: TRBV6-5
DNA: TGTGCCAGCATGACAGGGGGAAATCAGCCCCAGCATTTT
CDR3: CASMTGGNQPQHF

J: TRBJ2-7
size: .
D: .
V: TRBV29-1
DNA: TGCAGCGTTGCCCGGACGGGGAGCTCCTACGAGCAGTACTTC
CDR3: CSVARTGSSYEQYF